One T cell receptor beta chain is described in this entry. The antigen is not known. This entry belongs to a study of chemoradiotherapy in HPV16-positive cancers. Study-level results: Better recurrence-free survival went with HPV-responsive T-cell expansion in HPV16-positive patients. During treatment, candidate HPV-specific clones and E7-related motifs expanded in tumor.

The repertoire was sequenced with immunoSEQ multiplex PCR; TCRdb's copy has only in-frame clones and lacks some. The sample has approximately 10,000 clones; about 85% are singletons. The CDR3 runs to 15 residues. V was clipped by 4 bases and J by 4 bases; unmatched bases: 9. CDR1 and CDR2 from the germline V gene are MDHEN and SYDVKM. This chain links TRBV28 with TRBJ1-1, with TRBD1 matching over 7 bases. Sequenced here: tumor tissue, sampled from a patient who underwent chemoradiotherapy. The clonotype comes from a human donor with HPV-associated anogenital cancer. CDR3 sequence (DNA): TGTGCCAGCAGTTCCCAGCAGGGGGATGTCACTGAAGCTTTCTTT. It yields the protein CASSSQQGDVTEAFF. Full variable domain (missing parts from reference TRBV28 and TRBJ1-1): DVKVTQSSRYLVKRTGEKVFLECVQDMDHENMFWYRQDPGLGLRLIYFSYDVKMKEKGDIPEGYSVSREKKERFSLILESASTNQTSMYLCASSSQQGDVTEAFFGQGTRLTVV.